Listed below are T cell receptor beta chains from one sample, sequenced in a study of cytomegalovirus exposure and HLA in healthy donors. TCRdb's table, derived via immunoSEQ multiplex PCR, lists solely in-frame clones and lacks some. The data contain roughly 250,000 clones, about 90% of them singletons. The sequenced sample consisted of PBMCs. All receptors come from a woman between 18 and 30 years old in good health and CMV-seronegative. Each CDR3 is given with its conserved first and last residue.

v_call	j_call	cdr3_aa
TRBV5-1	TRBJ1-5	CASRSTGEGNQPQHF
TRBV27	TRBJ1-2	CASRFTLGQGGGGYTF
TRBV27	TRBJ2-3	CASSSETGGRADTQYF
TRBV28	TRBJ1-6	CASSLPSRGESPLHF
TRBV19	TRBJ2-3	CASSIAGYTDTQYF
TRBV4-1	TRBJ2-7	CASSQVPGQDLKEQYF
TRBV27	TRBJ2-1	CASSPGFPHNEQFF
TRBV19	TRBJ2-2	CASILRLAGTNTGELFF
TRBV7-6	TRBJ2-7	CASTPPDRTNYEQYF
TRBV13	TRBJ2-1	CASSSLGNEQFF
TRBV7-2	TRBJ1-1	CASSLGEGANTEAFF
TRBV7-3	TRBJ1-2	CASSPTGKDYGYTF
TRBV2	TRBJ1-1	CASPDRGIMNTEAFF
TRBV7-9	TRBJ1-2	CASRQGANYTF
TRBV30	TRBJ2-1	CAWSRGGTAADEQFF
TRBV6-1	TRBJ2-1	CASSELASGDLYNEQFF
TRBV4-1	TRBJ1-2	CASSQGAGSGYTF
TRBV10-2	TRBJ2-3	CASSESRTSGSSTDTQYF
TRBV7-9	TRBJ1-2	CASSSGRGLDGYTF
TRBV4-1	TRBJ2-2	CASSQGVTNTGELFF
TRBV5-1	TRBJ2-1	CASLSTGLALRDEQFF
TRBV4-1	TRBJ1-6	CASSQVWDSGSPLHF
TRBV19	TRBJ1-5	CASQEYSNQPQHF
TRBV15	TRBJ1-2	CATSNEGINYGYTF
TRBV13	TRBJ2-2	CASSFTGSTTGELFF
TRBV18	TRBJ1-5	CASSTQKQGAASNQPQHF
TRBV5-5	TRBJ2-5	CASSLVGTGDLGYF
TRBV6-1	TRBJ1-5	CASSETGNRDQPQHF
TRBV4-1	TRBJ1-1	CASSLPGVNTEAFF
TRBV5-4	TRBJ1-4	CASSSGSKPGEKLFF
TRBV5-8	TRBJ2-2	CASSPDRIRELFF
TRBV29-1	TRBJ1-3	CSVEGQGVGNTIYF
TRBV5-1	TRBJ1-5	CASSLEGARNQPQHF
TRBV19	TRBJ1-1	CASRGGLVTEAFF
TRBV10-2	TRBJ1-6	CATHGTGWLSYNSPLHF
TRBV7-9	TRBJ2-3	CASSGTSGGETDTQYF
TRBV6-1	TRBJ1-5	CASSVQVISNQPQHF
TRBV28	TRBJ2-5	CASSLPQRKAQYF
TRBV11-2	TRBJ1-2	CASSWGDSPYGYTF
TRBV5-1	TRBJ2-1	CASSLRGTGRNEQFF
TRBV7-3	TRBJ1-2	CASSMLQGQSSGYTF
TRBV7-9	TRBJ1-1	CASSFPRGDEAFF
TRBV20-1	TRBJ1-3	CSASRPNTIYF